This TCR beta chain was captured by sequencing in a study of CD8 T cells in Susac syndrome. RNA amounts of about 0.45 to 1 ug underwent reverse transcription with random hexamers. Each CDR3 protein is one row after TCRdb ran MiXCR on the immunoSEQ multiplex PCR reads. The sample holds a few hundred thousand distinct CDR3 sequences; about 91% are singletons and the top ten take approximately 0.065%. Trimming cost V 5 bases and J 0 bases, with 11 bases left between them. The CDR3 loop spans 15 amino acids. The authors carried out high-throughput sequencing of TCR beta. They applied it to CD8+ and CD4+ T cells obtained from blood. Stable or active relapsing-remitting multiple sclerosis, untreated and meeting revised McDonald criteria, defined the controls.

Sequenced: CD4+ T cells from PBMCs. The TCR originated in a human donor with multiple sclerosis. The chain carries TRBV12-3 or TRBV12-4 and TRBJ1-5; weak D call: TRBD1 (5 bases). CDR3 nucleotides: TGTGCCAGCAGTCCCGGTGGGGGTAGCAATCAGCCCCAGCATTTT. It translates to CASSPGGGSNQPQHF.